These 23 T cell receptor beta chains were sequenced from one sample in a study of PD-L1 blockade in urothelial cancer. Profiling relied on immunoSEQ multiplex PCR, and the TCRdb table lists in-frame clones only, not all of them. The sample lists over 45,000 clones; 70% to 90% were seen once. Time point noted: pretreatment peripheral blood. The specimen was PBMCs, collected around atezolizumab (anti-PD-L1) treatment. Receptor source: a man aged 60-69 years with urothelial cancer.

The chain uses TRBV7-9 and TRBJ2-5, with 11 bases lining up with TRBD2. Trimming took 1 base from V and 2 from J; bases not matched to a gene: 3. This CDR3 comprises 16 residues. The V gene's germline CDR1 is SEHNR and CDR2 FQNEAQ (reference sequence). The CDR3 DNA follows: TGTGCCAGCAGCTTAGGGACTAGCGGGTTTCAAGAGACCCAGTACTTC. Protein sequence: CASSLGTSGFQETQYF.

This clone was picked up a small number of times. One end of the junction fails to match germline, which may point to a read error. The chain combines TRBV10-1 with TRBJ2-7; the D is unclear. CDR3 length equals 12 residues. The germline CDR1 and CDR2 sequences are WNHNN and SYGVQD (reference sequence). This chain's CDR3 is CASSENSDEQYF. CDR3 nucleotide sequence: TGCGCCAGCAGTGAAAACTCCGACGAGCAGTACTTC.

This sequence joins TRBV9 and TRBJ1-2; no clear D. V lost 6 bases, J lost 6 bases, and 6 bases lay in between. Germline V lookup: CDR1 SGDLS, CDR2 YYNGEE. The CDR3 runs 10 residues. CDR3 in amino acids: CASKRDGYTF. The CDR3 bases are TGTGCCAGCAAGCGGGATGGCTACACCTTC.

The chain carries TRBV7-9 and TRBJ1-4, with D maybe TRBD1 (6 bases). The CDR3 runs to 13 residues. Germline CDR1 reads SEHNR; CDR2 reads FQNEAQ (reference sequence). V was clipped by 5 bases and J by 6 bases, with 10 bases between them. The CDR3 protein is CASSGPGDEKLFF. The DNA for the CDR3 is TGTGCCAGCAGCGGGCCAGGGGATGAAAAACTGTTTTTT.

The V gene is TRBV10-3, the J gene TRBJ2-7; 12 positions match TRBD2. CDR3 length: 15 amino acids. CDR1 ENHRY and CDR2 SYGVKD come from the germline V gene. Trimming took 6 bases from V and 3 from J; bases not matched to a gene: 6. The CDR3 DNA is TGTGCCATCAGCGCGGGACTAGCGGGCCTCTACGAGCAGTACTTC. Translated: CAISAGLAGLYEQYF.

The sample holds one count of this clone. This chain joins TRBV11-2 and TRBJ2-1, with 11 bases identical to TRBD2. J gave up 3 bases and V 5 bases, and 9 bases lay outside the gene matches. The CDR3 runs to 17 residues. Germline CDR1 and CDR2: SGHAT and FQNNGV. The CDR3 region has the DNA TGTGCCAGCAGCCCTAGCGGGAGGTACTCGTACTACAATGAGCAGTTCTTC. Its protein is CASSPSGRYSYYNEQFF.

J is TRBJ1-2 and V is TRBV11-3; D gene uncertain. The germline CDR1 and CDR2 sequences are SGHNT and YENEEA. Trimming cost V 3 bases and J 4 bases, with 6 bases left between them. CDR3 length: 12 amino acids. The CDR3 DNA is TGTGCCAGCAGCTTCTCCGGCTATGGCTACACCTTC. Amino acid sequence: CASSFSGYGYTF.

The J gene is TRBJ2-7, the V gene TRBV6-5; 7 bases agree with TRBD1. Germline trimming cut 6 bases from V and 7 bases from J; bases unmatched to any gene: 15. Germline loops: CDR1 MNHEY, CDR2 SVGAGI. This CDR3 has 15 residues. The CDR3 nucleotides read TGTGCCAGCAGCCGGACAGGTCTGAATGATTGGGAGCAGTACTTC. This codes for CASSRTGLNDWEQYF.

The rearrangement uses TRBV27 and TRBJ1-5; 7 bases agree with TRBD1. Looked up from germline, CDR1 is MNHEY and CDR2 is SMNVEV (reference sequence). Losses at the gene ends were 5 bases for V and 1 base for J; bases not matched to a gene: 5. There are 15 residues in the CDR3. The CDR3 protein is CASSLDRASNQPQHF. In nucleotides, the CDR3 is TGTGCCAGCAGTCTCGACAGGGCGAGCAATCAGCCCCAGCATTTT.

V and J are TRBV5-1 and TRBJ1-1; D ambiguous. With 2 bases removed from V and 4 bases from J, the gap between germline ends came to 12 bases. The CDR3 is 14 amino acids. CDR1 is SGHRS and CDR2 is YFSETQ in the germline V gene. Written as DNA, the CDR3 is TGCGCCAGCAGCTTCGGAGGTACCGGCACTGAAGCTTTCTTT. It translates to CASSFGGTGTEAFF.

This sequence joins TRBV18 and TRBJ2-7, with 11 bases that match TRBD2. Germline-derived CDR1 and CDR2 are KGHSH and LQKENI. The junction had 5 bases not matched to a gene; V was cut back by 2 bases and J by 5 bases. This CDR3 is 15 amino acids long. In nucleotides, the CDR3 is TGTGCCAGCTCACCATTGGGACTAGCGGCCAACGAGCAGTACTTC. Amino acids: CASSPLGLAANEQYF.

This chain links TRBV14 with TRBJ2-1; 14 bases agree with TRBD2. The V and J ends lost 4 bases and 12 bases, in that order; junction bases with no gene match: 11. CDR3 length: 16 residues. Per germline, CDR1 SGHDN and CDR2 FVKESK. CDR3 nucleotide sequence: TGTGCCAGCAGCCGCGGAGGGACTAGCGGGAGCGGGGTGCAGTTCTTC. Amino acids: CASSRGGTSGSGVQFF.

The chain joins TRBV10-1 to TRBJ2-5; D is perhaps TRBD2 (6 bases). The CDR3 spans 15 residues. Trimming pared 0 bases from V and 13 bases from J, leaving 21 bases between. Germline V gene lookup returns CDR1 WNHNN and CDR2 SYGVQD (reference sequence). The DNA of the CDR3 is TGCGCCAGCAGTGAGTCGAGGGGACTGGAAAGCAGGCGGTACTTC. This translates into CASSESRGLESRRYF.

The chain recombines TRBV6-6 with TRBJ2-7, with a weak D call TRBD1 (6 bases). Trimming left V 10 bases short and J 5 bases short, with 15 bases between. CDR3 length: 12 amino acids. The germline gives CDR1 MNHNY, CDR2 SVGAGI (reference sequence). In DNA form, the CDR3 reads TGTGCCACCCAAAACAGGGACCACGAGCAGTACTTC. Its protein is CATQNRDHEQYF.

About this clone itself: The sample contains more than one DNA sequence encoding this CDR3. The V and J genes are TRBV9 and TRBJ2-1, with D possibly TRBD2 on 6 matching bases. This CDR3 is 13 amino acids long. From germline, CDR1 is SGDLS and CDR2 YYNGEE. The V end was cut by 2 bases, the J end by 6 bases, with 9 bases between. CDR3 sequence (DNA): TGTGCCAGCAGCGTGGGACTTGGCAATGAGCAGTTCTTC. This gives the protein CASSVGLGNEQFF.

The V and J genes are TRBV10-1 and TRBJ2-7; maybe TRBD2 (6 bases). Deletions cut 1 base from V and 4 bases from J, with 14 bases between. The CDR3 extends over 15 amino acids. Looked up from germline, CDR1 is WNHNN and CDR2 is SYGVQD (reference sequence). CDR3 DNA: TGCGCCAGCAGTGAGTATTCGGGGGACGAGTACGAGCAGTACTTC. Its translation: CASSEYSGDEYEQYF.

This chain joins TRBV9 and TRBJ1-5; no clear D. V dropped 2 bases and J dropped 1 base, with 10 bases sitting between them. CDR1 and CDR2 (germline): SGDLS, YYNGEE. This CDR3 comprises 15 residues. The CDR3 region is CASSVPPGSNQPQHF. The CDR3 DNA sequence: TGTGCCAGCAGCGTCCCTCCGGGAAGCAATCAGCCCCAGCATTTT.

This clone was observed a few times. J is TRBJ1-5 and V is TRBV11-2, with D uncertain. V dropped 0 bases and J dropped 4 bases, with 4 bases sitting between them. This CDR3 spans 13 amino acids. Looked up from germline, CDR1 is SGHAT and CDR2 is FQNNGV. This CDR3 reads CASSLDRNQPQHF. DNA of the CDR3: TGTGCCAGCAGCTTAGACCGTAATCAGCCCCAGCATTTT.

There are a few counts of this clone. The chain is built from TRBV7-9 and TRBJ1-1; weak D call: TRBD1 (5 bases). CDR3 length: 13 residues. Trimming pared 3 bases from V and 3 bases from J, leaving 8 bases between. The germline V gene has CDR1 SEHNR and CDR2 FQNEAQ (reference sequence). CDR3 DNA: TGTGCCAGCAGCTTTGGGGGGGACACTGAAGCTTTCTTT. This translates into CASSFGGDTEAFF.

The CDR3 spells CALDGGAAGELFF. The CDR3 DNA sequence: TGTGCCCTCGACGGGGGGGCGGCCGGGGAGCTGTTTTTT. V usage is TRBV30 and J usage is TRBJ2-2, with TRBD2 matching over 8 bases. CDR1 is GTSNPN, CDR2 SVGIG, per germline (reference sequence). The CDR3 totals 13 residues. V gave up 8 bases and J gave up 6 bases; unmatched junction bases: 8.

This chain joins TRBV19 and TRBJ1-1, with a tentative D call TRBD1 (5 bases). This CDR3 has 14 amino acids. V was cut by 3 bases and J by 1 base, with 9 bases left in between. Germline V gives CDR1 LNHDA, CDR2 SQIVND (reference sequence). This CDR3 reads CASSITGQNTEAFF. The DNA of the CDR3 is TGTGCCAGTAGTATCACAGGACAGAACACTGAAGCTTTCTTT.

J is TRBJ1-3 and V is TRBV9; D is uncertain. The CDR3 runs to 15 residues. V lost 0 bases to trimming and J lost 2 bases, with 9 bases between them. Germline lookup yields CDR1 SGDLS and CDR2 YYNGEE. Here the CDR3 reads CASSVGRETGNTIYF. CDR3 sequence (DNA): TGTGCCAGCAGCGTAGGACGGGAAACTGGAAACACCATATATTTT.

The chain links TRBV7-9 to TRBJ2-7; 11 bases map to TRBD1. The CDR3 has 17 residues. The germline V gene encodes CDR1 SEHNR and CDR2 FQNEAQ (reference sequence). J gave up 5 bases and V 2 bases, and 11 bases lay outside the gene matches. The CDR3 region is CASSLLAGQGAFNEQYF. CDR3 sequence (DNA): TGTGCCAGCAGCTTATTGGCAGGACAGGGGGCGTTCAACGAGCAGTACTTC.